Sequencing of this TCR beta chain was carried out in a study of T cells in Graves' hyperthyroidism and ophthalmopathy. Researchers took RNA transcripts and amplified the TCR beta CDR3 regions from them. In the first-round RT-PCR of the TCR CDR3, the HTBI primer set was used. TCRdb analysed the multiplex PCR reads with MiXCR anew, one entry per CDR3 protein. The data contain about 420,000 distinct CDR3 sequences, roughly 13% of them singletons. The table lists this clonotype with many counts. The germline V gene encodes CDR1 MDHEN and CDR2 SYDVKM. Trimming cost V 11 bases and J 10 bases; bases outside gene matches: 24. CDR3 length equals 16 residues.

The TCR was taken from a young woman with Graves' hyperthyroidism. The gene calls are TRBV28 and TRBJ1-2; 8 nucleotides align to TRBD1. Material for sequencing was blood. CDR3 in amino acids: CAGGDVVDRQGSTYTF. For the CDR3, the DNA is TGTGCCGGGGGAGATGTCGTTGATAGACAGGGGAGTACCTACACCTTC.